A single sample is the source of the 32 T cell receptor beta chains below, sequenced in a study of cytomegalovirus exposure and HLA in healthy donors listed by TCRdb under 2017. Libraries were built with the immunoSEQ multiplex PCR assay. This is the immuneACCESS table as TCRdb keeps it, with only in-frame sequences that have V and J called. A part of the clones is gone; compared with another copy, unresolved V genes explain less than half, and the rest is unexplained. In all, the sample holds roughly 50,000 clones, and roughly 93% of those were seen once. The ten largest clones capture approximately 1.7% of the sample. The sequenced sample was PBMCs. These receptors originate from a woman aged 18-30 years in good health and CMV-seropositive.

The chain is built from TRBV7-2 and TRBJ1-6; 8 bases line up with TRBD1. The trim removed 1 base at V and 6 bases at J, leaving 2 bases unmatched. The CDR3 loop spans 15 amino acids. Germline assignment: CDR1 SGHTA and CDR2 FQGNSA. The CDR3 region is CASSLGQGTNSPLHF. The DNA of the CDR3 is TGTGCCAGCAGCTTAGGACAGGGGACTAATTCACCCCTCCACTTT.

This clone occurred once. The chain combines TRBV6-6 with TRBJ2-1, with 9 bases identical to TRBD2. Germline CDR1 is MNHNY and CDR2 is SVGAGI (reference sequence). The V gene end was trimmed by 7 bases and the J gene end by 8 bases; junction bases not matched to a gene: 12. This CDR3 spans 15 amino acids. This chain's CDR3 is CASTAGGPRIDEQFF. As DNA, the CDR3 is TGTGCCAGCACAGCGGGGGGACCGCGGATCGATGAGCAGTTCTTC.

The chain recombines TRBV10-3 with TRBJ2-3; D gene uncertain. Germline V gene lookup returns CDR1 ENHRY and CDR2 SYGVKD. The ends were cut back, 2 bases at V and 3 bases at J, with 6 bases in the middle. The CDR3 length is 13 residues. CDR3 residues: CAISEPRTDTQYF. CDR3 nucleotide sequence: TGTGCCATCAGTGAGCCGAGAACAGATACGCAGTATTTT.

The rearrangement joins TRBV7-7 to TRBJ2-5; D not certain. CDR1 is SSHAT and CDR2 is FNYEAQ in the germline V gene (reference sequence). V lost 1 base, J lost 5 bases, and 11 bases lay in between. CDR3 size: 14 residues. CDR3 protein: CASSLDWASETQYF. The CDR3 DNA follows: TGTGCCAGCAGCTTAGACTGGGCGTCGGAGACCCAGTACTTC. The entire variable domain, with the rest obtained from reference TRBV7-7 and TRBJ2-5, is as follows: GAGVSQSPRYKVTKRGQDVTLRCDPISSHATLYWYQQALGQGPEFLTYFNYEAQPDKSGLPSDRFSAERPEGSISTLTIQRTEQRDSAMYRCASSLDWASETQYFGPGTRLLVL.

The rearrangement links TRBV19 to TRBJ2-7, with 8 nucleotides matching TRBD1. CDR3 length: 14 amino acids. The trim removed 8 bases at V and 2 bases at J, leaving 8 bases unmatched. In germline, CDR1 is LNHDA, CDR2 SQIVND (reference sequence). The CDR3 loop is CASRRTGQAYEQYF. CDR3 nucleotides: TGTGCCAGTCGACGGACAGGGCAAGCCTACGAGCAGTACTTC.

The chain joins TRBV19 to TRBJ1-1, with D perhaps TRBD1 (5 bases). Per the germline V gene, CDR1 is LNHDA and CDR2 is SQIVND (reference sequence). V was clipped by 5 bases and J by 1 base, with 17 bases between them. This CDR3 has 16 residues. The chain's CDR3 is CASSDPRGASNTEAFF. CDR3 nucleotide sequence: TGTGCCAGTAGTGACCCAAGGGGCGCGTCGAACACTGAAGCTTTCTTT.

V is TRBV5-1 and J is TRBJ2-1; tentatively, D is TRBD2 (5 bases). Germline CDR1 reads SGHRS; CDR2 reads YFSETQ. The CDR3 sequence is 16 residues long. V was trimmed by 4 bases and J by 8 bases, leaving 22 bases between them. CDR3 sequence (DNA): TGCGCCAGCAGCCCCGCCCTTGCTAGGAGGACCCATGAGCAGTTCTTC. Its protein product is CASSPALARRTHEQFF.

The gene calls are TRBV7-2 and TRBJ2-3; 9 bases fit TRBD2. CDR1 is SGHTA, CDR2 FQGNSA, per germline. CDR3 length: 16 amino acids. V dropped 1 base and J dropped 5; count of bases not matched to a gene: 7. CDR3 sequence (DNA): TGTGCCAGCAGCTTAGTGGCTAGCGGGGTGAGAGATACGCAGTATTTT. This encodes CASSLVASGVRDTQYF.

In nucleotides, the CDR3 is TGTGCCAGCAGTTTACCAGGGGGCGCCACAGATACGCAGTATTTT. Protein: CASSLPGGATDTQYF. The chain is built from TRBV27 and TRBJ2-3; 8 bases agree with TRBD1. V dropped 2 bases and J dropped 2; count of bases not matched to a gene: 3. The CDR3 extends over 15 amino acids. Germline CDR1 and CDR2: MNHEY and SMNVEV (reference sequence).

The table lists this clone with a count of one. This sequence joins TRBV19 and TRBJ1-1; D is unclear. The V gene's germline CDR1 is LNHDA and CDR2 SQIVND (reference sequence). Trimming pared 4 bases from V and 0 bases from J, leaving 12 bases between. The CDR3 runs to 15 residues. In DNA, the CDR3 is TGTGCCAGTAGTAGGGAGGGTTTCGTGAACACTGAAGCTTTCTTT. This gives the protein CASSREGFVNTEAFF.

The J gene is TRBJ2-7, the V gene TRBV27; unclear D gene. The germline V gene encodes CDR1 MNHEY and CDR2 SMNVEV (reference sequence). Trimming removed 7 bases at V and 6 bases at J, with 10 bases between. The CDR3 runs to 11 residues. CDR3 protein: CASKRGPEQYF. The DNA for the CDR3 is TGTGCCAGCAAGCGAGGCCCCGAGCAGTACTTC.

This chain joins TRBV23-1 and TRBJ2-2; D may be TRBD2 (5 bases). TRBV23-1 is noted as an ORF with a role that remains uncertain. V was shortened by 2 bases and J by 3 bases, with 10 bases between the two germline ends. The CDR3 extends over 15 amino acids. CDR3 amino acids: CASSQPKEDTGELFF. DNA of the CDR3: TGCGCCAGCAGTCAACCGAAGGAGGACACCGGGGAGCTGTTTTTT.

This chain connects TRBV6-1 to TRBJ2-7; D may be TRBD2 (7 bases). CDR3 size: 18 residues. Germline values: CDR1 MNHNS, CDR2 SASEGT. V lost 3 bases and J lost 2, with 23 bases in between. The CDR3 DNA reads as TGTGCCAGCAGTGAGGGGGGGCATGAGACCGCCGTTGCCTACGAGCAGTACTTC. It is translated as CASSEGGHETAVAYEQYF.

This clone showed up just once. The rearrangement uses TRBV6-6 and TRBJ1-6; a weak D match, TRBD1 (5 bases). CDR1 and CDR2 from the germline V gene are MNHNY and SVGAGI (reference sequence). Trimming stripped 5 bases from V and 9 bases from J, with 8 bases between. The CDR3 extends over 12 amino acids. CDR3 loop: CASSPGRSPLHF. The CDR3 DNA reads TGTGCCAGCAGTCCAGGGCGTTCACCCCTCCACTTT.

The J gene is TRBJ1-3, the V gene TRBV11-2; D remains unclear. Germline lookup yields CDR1 SGHAT and CDR2 FQNNGV. This CDR3 spans 13 amino acids. Trimming pared 0 bases from V and 7 bases from J, leaving 7 bases between. CDR3 sequence: CASSLELLNTIYF. The DNA for the CDR3 is TGTGCCAGCAGCTTAGAACTTTTGAACACCATATATTTT. Full variable domain (missing parts from reference TRBV11-2 and TRBJ1-3): EAGVAQSPRYKIIEKRQSVAFWCNPISGHATLYWYQQILGQGPKLLIQFQNNGVVDDSQLPKDRFSAERLKGVDSTLKIQPAKLEDSAVYLCASSLELLNTIYFGEGSWLTVV.

V gene TRBV5-4 combines with J gene TRBJ2-2; D not certain. This CDR3 is built from 12 residues. V was clipped by 1 base and J by 7 bases, with 5 bases between them. Per the germline V gene, CDR1 is SGHNT and CDR2 is YYREEE (reference sequence). CDR3 sequence: CASSLSLGELFF. The CDR3 DNA reads TGTGCCAGCAGCTTGTCCCTCGGGGAGCTGTTTTTT. Using reference TRBV5-4 and TRBJ2-2 for the parts outside the CDR3, the full variable domain is ETGVTQSPTHLIKTRGQQVTLRCSSQSGHNTVSWYQQALGQGPQFIFQYYREEENGRGNFPPRFSGLQFPNYSSELNVNALELDDSALYLCASSLSLGELFFGEGSRLTVL.

This chain joins TRBV9 and TRBJ1-2; the D gene is possibly TRBD1 (5 bases). The CDR3 consists of 12 residues. Germline CDR1 and CDR2: SGDLS and YYNGEE. The V end was cut by 5 bases, the J end by 4 bases, with 9 bases between. CDR3 in amino acids: CASRGDSYGYTF. The CDR3 DNA reads as TGTGCCAGCAGAGGAGACAGCTATGGCTACACCTTC.

The chain recombines TRBV10-2 with TRBJ1-5, with D possibly TRBD1 on 6 matching bases. The CDR3 is 15 amino acids. Germline V lookup: CDR1 WSHSY, CDR2 SAAADI. Trimming stripped 3 bases from V and 5 bases from J, with 14 bases between. CDR3 nucleotides: TGCGCCAGCAGTGATGATGGGGGCATGGATCAGCCCCAGCATTTT. Translation gives CASSDDGGMDQPQHF.

The V call is TRBV6-1, the J call TRBJ1-2; perhaps TRBD1 as D (5 bases). Germline CDR1 MNHNS, CDR2 SASEGT. V was trimmed by 2 bases and J by 8 bases, leaving 12 bases between them. CDR3 size: 13 residues. CDR3 DNA sequence: TGTGCCAGCAGTGAAAGGGGCAGAGCAGGCTACACCTTC. This sequence encodes CASSERGRAGYTF.

V gene TRBV7-2 combines with J gene TRBJ1-5; D is possibly TRBD1 (6 bases). This CDR3 is built from 14 residues. The ends were cut back, 5 bases at V and 3 bases at J, with 11 bases in the middle. The germline V gene encodes CDR1 SGHTA and CDR2 FQGNSA. The CDR3 region is CASSKDRINQPQHF. The CDR3 nucleotides read TGTGCCAGCAGCAAAGACAGGATCAATCAGCCCCAGCATTTT.

CDR3 in DNA: TGTGCCAGCAGAGCCAGGGGGGTGGGCAAAAACATTCAGTACTTC. It translates to CASRARGVGKNIQYF. The J gene is TRBJ2-4, the V gene TRBV7-2; tentatively, D is TRBD1 (7 bases). Trimming left V 6 bases short and J 3 bases short, with 15 bases between. The CDR3 covers 15 residues. The germline V gene encodes CDR1 SGHTA and CDR2 FQGNSA.

The chain links TRBV6-4 to TRBJ2-1; 9 bases fit TRBD2. Per the germline V gene, CDR1 is MRHNA and CDR2 is SNTAGT. The CDR3 is 15 amino acids. The V segment lost 3 bases and the J segment 5 bases; nucleotides outside the gene matches: 5. CDR3 amino acids: CASSEGSGGHNEQFF. CDR3 DNA sequence: TGTGCCAGCAGTGAAGGTAGCGGGGGACACAATGAGCAGTTCTTC.

The V call is TRBV6-1, the J call TRBJ1-4; D might be TRBD1 (5 bases). The CDR3 has 13 amino acids. Trimming took 6 bases from V and 7 from J, leaving 12 bases between them. CDR1 and CDR2 (germline): MNHNS, SASEGT. The CDR3 nucleotides are TGTGCCAGCAGGACAGTCAGAACTGAAAAACTGTTTTTT. Its translation: CASRTVRTEKLFF.

The J gene is TRBJ2-1, the V gene TRBV7-3, with a weak D call TRBD2 (6 bases). The germline V gene has CDR1 SGHTA and CDR2 FQGTGA. Between the trimmed V and J ends, which lost 6 bases and 10 bases, there was a span of 10 bases. This CDR3 region has 11 residues. CDR3 coding DNA: TGTGCCAGCAGTCCTGGGGGGGAGCAGTTCTTC. The encoded protein is CASSPGGEQFF. The whole variable domain, filled in from reference TRBV7-3 and TRBJ2-1, reads GAGVSQTPSNKVTEKGKYVELRCDPISGHTALYWYRQSLGQGPEFLIYFQGTGAADDSGLPNDRFFAVRPEGSVSTLKIQRTERGDSAVYLCASSPGGEQFFGPGTRLTVL.

This chain connects TRBV25-1 to TRBJ2-5; 11 bases line up with TRBD1. The CDR3 is 17 residues long. With V trimmed by 3 bases and J by 2 bases, 8 bases remained unmatched. Germline-derived CDR1 and CDR2 are MGHDK and SYGVNS. CDR3 nucleotide sequence: TGTGCCAGCAGTGATCCACCCGGGACAGGGGGACAAGAGACCCAGTACTTC. It encodes CASSDPPGTGGQETQYF.

The chain carries TRBV28 and TRBJ1-4; 11 bases align to TRBD1. This CDR3 spans 14 amino acids. Trimming took 3 bases from V and 7 from J; bases not matched to a gene: 1. Germline loops: CDR1 MDHEN, CDR2 SYDVKM. DNA for the CDR3: TGTGCCAGCAGTTTTGGGACAGGGGGTGAAAAACTGTTTTTT. Amino acids: CASSFGTGGEKLFF.

The CDR3 DNA is TGCGCCAGCAAGGGACAGGGGGATCTCTTGGCTGGGGCCAACGTCCTGACTTTC. Protein product: CASKGQGDLLAGANVLTF. The chain links TRBV10-2 to TRBJ2-6; 11 positions agree with TRBD1. This CDR3 contains 18 residues. CDR1 is WSHSY and CDR2 is SAAADI in the germline V gene. V trimming: 7 bases; J trimming: 2 bases; junction bases outside the gene matches: 10.

The chain has TRBV7-9 and TRBJ2-1; D is perhaps TRBD2 (6 bases). This CDR3 is 15 amino acids long. Germline V gives CDR1 SEHNR, CDR2 FQNEAQ (reference sequence). Trimming took 5 bases from V and 2 from J, leaving 13 bases between them. CDR3 region: CASSRGAVAYNEQFF. Written as DNA, the CDR3 is TGTGCCAGCAGCCGCGGGGCGGTGGCCTACAATGAGCAGTTCTTC. Variable domain in full (rest from reference TRBV7-9 and TRBJ2-1): DTGVSQNPRHKITKRGQNVTFRCDPISEHNRLYWYRQTLGQGPEFLTYFQNEAQLEKSRLLSDRFSAERPKGSFSTLEIQRTEQGDSAMYLCASSRGAVAYNEQFFGPGTRLTVL.

The chain uses TRBV4-3 and TRBJ1-2, with 8 bases lining up with TRBD1. J gave up 5 bases and V 1 base, and 6 bases lay outside the gene matches. The CDR3 covers 15 residues. CDR1 LGHNA and CDR2 YSLEER come from the germline V gene. The CDR3 DNA is TGCGCCAGCAGCCAAGCCGGGACAGGCGAATATGGCTACACCTTC. As protein: CASSQAGTGEYGYTF.

The sample holds many counts of this clone. The CDR3 reads CASSGLAGGYNEQFF. For the CDR3, the DNA is TGTGCCAGCAGTGGACTAGCGGGGGGCTACAATGAGCAGTTCTTC. This chain uses TRBV6-4 with TRBJ2-1, with 13 nucleotides matching TRBD2. With 4 bases clipped from V and 3 bases from J, the junction kept 0 bases outside the gene matches. The germline CDR1 and CDR2 sequences are MRHNA and SNTAGT. The length of the CDR3 is 15 residues.

The genes are TRBV19 and TRBJ1-4; unclear D gene. This CDR3 spans 13 amino acids. Germline V CDR1 and CDR2: LNHDA, SQIVND (reference sequence). V lost 3 bases and J 10 bases, leaving 12 bases between the germline ends. CDR3 residues: CASSIDTSGKLFF. CDR3 coding DNA: TGTGCCAGTAGTATCGATACAAGCGGAAAACTGTTTTTT. The variable domain in full, with the rest retrieved from reference TRBV19 and TRBJ1-4, is DGGITQSPKYLFRKEGQNVTLSCEQNLNHDAMYWYRQDPGQGLRLIYYSQIVNDFQKGDIAEGYSVSREKKESFPLTVTSAQKNPTAFYLCASSIDTSGKLFFGSGTQLSVL.

V is TRBV19 and J is TRBJ2-7; D is uncertain. Trimming shortened V by 3 bases and J by 2 bases, and 8 bases separated the two germline ends. The germline V gene encodes CDR1 LNHDA and CDR2 SQIVND (reference sequence). The CDR3 consists of 13 residues. The CDR3 sequence: CASSMGHPYEQYF. The CDR3 nucleotides read TGTGCCAGTAGTATGGGCCACCCCTACGAGCAGTACTTC.